The 10 T cell receptor beta chains below come from one sample, sequenced in a study of identical twins. TCRdb fed the 5' RACE reads into MiXCR, producing one record per CDR3 protein. Counted here are 1.5 million to 2 million distinct CDR3 sequences, about 32% occurring once; the ten biggest clones make up 0.25% to 0.3%. Sample: cord blood. Receptors were obtained from a newborn girl in good health.

This clonotype came up a few times. The genes are TRBV12-3 or TRBV12-4 and TRBJ2-3, with 11 bases lining up with TRBD2. The J segment lost 1 base and the V segment lost 2 bases, leaving 8 bases of the junction unmatched. The CDR3 covers 18 residues. In DNA form, the CDR3 reads TGTGCCAGCAGTTTAAACTACCTTAGCGGGGGGGGCACAGATACGCAGTATTTT. Translated: CASSLNYLSGGGTDTQYF.

The rearrangement links TRBV20-1 to TRBJ1-5; D unclear. Trimming removed 3 bases at V and 0 bases at J, with 9 bases between. In germline, CDR1 is DFQATT, CDR2 SNEGSKA (reference sequence). This CDR3 spans 14 amino acids. CDR3 sequence reads: CSASSHYSNQPQHF. As DNA, the CDR3 is TGCAGTGCTAGTTCCCACTATAGCAATCAGCCCCAGCATTTT.

This rearrangement joins TRBV20-1 to TRBJ2-5; the D gene could be TRBD1 or TRBD2 (6 bases each). The V gene lost 5 bases and the J gene lost 11 bases, with 24 bases spanning the gap. From germline, CDR1 is DFQATT and CDR2 SNEGSKA (reference sequence). The CDR3 has 14 amino acids. In DNA, the CDR3 is TGCAGTGCTCCCCCCCAGGGGAGGTACAATGAGCAGTACTTC. Protein: CSAPPQGRYNEQYF.

This sequence joins TRBV7-9 and TRBJ2-7; 14 bases match TRBD2. The V segment lost 6 bases and the J segment 7 bases; nucleotides outside the gene matches: 14. The CDR3 loop spans 17 amino acids. Per germline, CDR1 SEHNR and CDR2 FQNEAQ (reference sequence). CDR3 nucleotide sequence: TGTGCCAGCAGAAAACCGGGACTAGCGGGAGCCTACAATGAGCAGTACTTC. Its protein product is CASRKPGLAGAYNEQYF.

Of note for this clonotype: At one end, the junction sequence differs from germline, possibly due to a read error. The chain joins TRBV5-5 to TRBJ2-3, with TRBD2 matching over 9 bases. This CDR3 is 15 amino acids long. CDR1 and CDR2 from the germline V gene are SGHKS and YYEKEE (reference sequence). The CDR3 DNA reads as TGTGCCAGCAGCTTGTTCGGGACTAGCACAGATGCGCAGTATTTT. As protein: CASSLFGTSTDAQYF.

This clonotype has just a few counts. The genes are TRBV27 and TRBJ2-1, with unresolved D. Germline lookup yields CDR1 MNHEY and CDR2 SMNVEV (reference sequence). The CDR3 has 13 residues. With 6 bases removed from V and 4 bases from J, the gap between germline ends came to 10 bases. The CDR3 DNA is TGTGCCAGCAGGCTGGGTCGGTACAATGAGCAGTTCTTC. Translated: CASRLGRYNEQFF.

The chain is built from TRBV10-3 and TRBJ1-5, with D perhaps matching TRBD1 (5 bases). Germline CDR1 ENHRY, CDR2 SYGVKD. V was clipped by 0 bases and J by 2 bases, with 14 bases between them. The CDR3 runs to 17 residues. The CDR3 coding sequence is TGTGCCATCAGTGAGTCGGGGGGAGCAAGGGGCAATCAGCCCCAGCATTTT. Its translation: CAISESGGARGNQPQHF.

A few counts support this clonotype. This chain links TRBV20-1 with TRBJ2-3, with D perhaps TRBD2 (6 bases). Germline V gene data show CDR1 as DFQATT and CDR2 as SNEGSKA (reference sequence). This CDR3 contains 14 residues. Trimming pared 6 bases from V and 0 bases from J, leaving 13 bases between. The CDR3 protein is CSAEDYPSTDTQYF. CDR3 bases: TGCAGTGCGGAGGACTACCCGAGCACAGATACGCAGTATTTT.

The chain couples TRBV21-1 to TRBJ1-1; TRBD1 is the table's D call and was not checked against the DNA. TRBV21-1 has pseudogene status. The CDR3 extends over 15 amino acids. CDR3 residues: CASSRPPGQGKGAFF. CDR3 DNA: TGTGCCAGCAGCCGCCCACCTGGACAGGGGAAAGGAGCTTTCTTT.

The J gene is TRBJ1-1, the V gene TRBV12-3 or TRBV12-4, with 8 bases lining up with TRBD1. CDR3 size: 17 residues. V lost 1 base, J lost 1 base, and 8 bases stayed unmatched. The CDR3 nucleotides are TGTGCCAGCAGTTTAGTATCTCCAGGACAGGGGAACACTGAAGCTTTCTTT. It codes for CASSLVSPGQGNTEAFF.